The rows below give T cell receptor beta chains drawn from one sample of a study of CD8+CD57+ T cells in acquired aplastic anemia. TCRdb processed the reads anew with MiXCR; each CDR3 protein has one entry. The table shows hundreds of thousands of distinct CDR3 sequences, with under 80% occurring only once. Sequencing was carried out using sorted CD4+, CD8+, or CD8+CD57+ T cells (not recorded which) from PBMCs. These receptors came from a human donor in good health, serving as a control. CDR3s leave out the opening cysteine and the closing phenylalanine or tryptophan. Each record gives: V gene, D gene, CDR3 protein. D genes are given only for firm matches.

v_call: TRBV29-1; d_call: NA; cdr3_aa: SVDTLGYT
v_call: TRBV9; d_call: NA; cdr3_aa: ASSVGGTDTQYYT
v_call: TRBV7-6; d_call: NA; cdr3_aa: ASSQGGGAAEQY
v_call: TRBV5-1; d_call: NA; cdr3_aa: ASSFDGTGLTEAF
v_call: TRBV29-1; d_call: NA; cdr3_aa: SVLEAPYEQY
v_call: TRBV20-1; d_call: NA; cdr3_aa: SARLPGRTEAF
v_call: TRBV19; d_call: NA; cdr3_aa: ASGGTEHPYGQY
v_call: TRBV16; d_call: NA; cdr3_aa: ASSPPVLLWEQQ
v_call: TRBV2; d_call: NA; cdr3_aa: ASSERSVETQY
v_call: TRBV24-1; d_call: NA; cdr3_aa: ATAGRADIDPST
v_call: TRBV10-3; d_call: NA; cdr3_aa: AISESGDRGETQY
v_call: TRBV20-1; d_call: TRBD2; cdr3_aa: SAPTSGNEQF
v_call: TRBV7-9; d_call: NA; cdr3_aa: ASSLVSSGYTFG
v_call: TRBV6-1; d_call: NA; cdr3_aa: ASRGARYGYT
v_call: TRBV15; d_call: TRBD1; cdr3_aa: AASSFDPGQGSGEQY
v_call: TRBV10-3; d_call: TRBD1; cdr3_aa: AISGDSLGTGELF
v_call: TRBV7-3; d_call: NA; cdr3_aa: ASSFGRSYDEYT
v_call: TRBV29-1; d_call: NA; cdr3_aa: SVEDYGSKTYEQY
v_call: TRBV15; d_call: TRBD1; cdr3_aa: ATSRADRGDYGYT
v_call: TRBV11-2; d_call: NA; cdr3_aa: ASSLRGSGTPSEQY
v_call: TRBV27; d_call: TRBD1; cdr3_aa: ASSLDRGRSDSPLH
v_call: TRBV5-6; d_call: NA; cdr3_aa: ASSRYRDLGYT
v_call: TRBV19; d_call: TRBD1; cdr3_aa: ASTPDRGISSGELF
v_call: TRBV7-9; d_call: NA; cdr3_aa: ASSQVRVNSGELF
v_call: TRBV7-3; d_call: NA; cdr3_aa: ASSSGGNTEAF
v_call: TRBV11-1; d_call: NA; cdr3_aa: ASSSRPGRTQY
v_call: TRBV7-2; d_call: NA; cdr3_aa: ASSLVRSPYNEQL
v_call: TRBV24-1; d_call: NA; cdr3_aa: ATRDLADTQY
v_call: TRBV7-3; d_call: NA; cdr3_aa: ASSRNSDYEQYF